One sample yielded the 12 T cell receptor beta chains listed below, sequenced in a study of blood T cell repertoires in COVID-19. Here immunoSEQ multiplex PCR was the method, and the copy in TCRdb shows in-frame clones only, minus some. The sample has about 140,000 clones; around four fifths are singletons. Sequencing was performed on peripheral blood. The source is a human donor in a cohort sampled during active COVID-19.

The J gene is TRBJ1-1, the V gene TRBV2, with TRBD1 identical over 10 bases. Germline V gene lookup returns CDR1 SNHLY and CDR2 FYNNEI. The CDR3 sequence is 17 residues long. Trimming took 4 bases from V and 3 from J; bases not matched to a gene: 11. CDR3 DNA: TGTGCCAGCAGTGGTTACCGGGACAGGGGTCGGGACACTGAAGCTTTCTTT. This sequence encodes CASSGYRDRGRDTEAFF.

V is TRBV30 and J is TRBJ1-1; D remains unclear. The V gene lost 4 bases and the J gene lost 4 bases, with 16 bases spanning the gap. CDR1 is GTSNPN, CDR2 SVGIG, per germline (reference sequence). CDR3 length equals 14 residues. CDR3 protein: CAWTRARRGTEAFF. The CDR3 DNA follows: TGTGCCTGGACCCGGGCCAGGCGGGGCACTGAAGCTTTCTTT.

The chain couples TRBV7-3 to TRBJ2-1; no clear D. CDR1 is SGHTA, CDR2 FQGTGA, per germline. The V gene lost 2 bases and the J gene lost 10 bases, with 15 bases spanning the gap. This CDR3 is 14 amino acids long. The CDR3 nucleotides are TGTGCCAGCAGCTTAGGGCCATCTGCTGGGGAGCAGTTCTTC. It specifies CASSLGPSAGEQFF. Supplemented by reference TRBV7-3 and TRBJ2-1, the full variable domain reads GAGVSQTPSNKVTEKGKYVELRCDPISGHTALYWYRQSLGQGPEFLIYFQGTGAADDSGLPNDRFFAVRPEGSVSTLKIQRTERGDSAVYLCASSLGPSAGEQFFGPGTRLTVL.

This clone showed up many times. V usage is TRBV6-2 or TRBV6-3 and J usage is TRBJ2-1; perhaps TRBD2 as D (6 bases). The CDR3 has 14 amino acids. CDR1 MNHEY and CDR2 SVGEGT come from the germline V gene. V lost 2 bases, J lost 7 bases, and 12 bases lay in between. DNA of the CDR3: TGTGCCAGCAGTTACGGGACTTATAGAAATGAGCAGTTCTTC. Translated: CASSYGTYRNEQFF.

V gene TRBV2 combines with J gene TRBJ2-7; 9 bases fit TRBD2. This CDR3 has 14 residues. V lost 7 bases and J lost 3; bases outside the gene matches: 7. Germline assignment: CDR1 SNHLY and CDR2 FYNNEI. The CDR3 sequence: CASKPGLAVYEQYF. The CDR3 DNA sequence: TGTGCCAGCAAGCCGGGACTAGCAGTCTACGAGCAGTACTTC.

This clone was seen many times. The chain has TRBV7-2 and TRBJ2-3; D might be TRBD2 (6 bases). The CDR3 covers 14 residues. V gave up 8 bases and J gave up 2 bases, with 14 bases separating them. Germline assignment: CDR1 SGHTA and CDR2 FQGNSA. CDR3 in amino acids: CASCPSGVTDTQYF. DNA of the CDR3: TGTGCCAGCTGCCCCTCGGGGGTCACAGATACGCAGTATTTT.

Worth noting for this clone: The junction departs from the called germline gene at one end, perhaps through a read error. The V gene is TRBV7-7, the J gene TRBJ2-1; 7 bases agree with TRBD2. The CDR3 extends over 14 amino acids. Germline V gene data show CDR1 as SSHAT and CDR2 as FNYEAQ (reference sequence). Here the CDR3 reads CASSLEASGNEQFF. In nucleotides, the CDR3 is TGTGCTAGCAGCTTAGAGGCTAGCGGAAACGAGCAGTTCTTC.

In its sample, this clone was seen a few times. The CDR3 sequence is CASSLVLLASNTGELFF. CDR3 bases: TGTGCCAGCAGCTTAGTTCTTCTAGCGTCGAACACCGGGGAGCTGTTTTTT. This rearrangement joins TRBV11-2 to TRBJ2-2; D is possibly TRBD2 (6 bases). V gave up 1 base and J gave up 0 bases, with 12 bases separating them. CDR3 size: 17 residues. Germline V lookup: CDR1 SGHAT, CDR2 FQNNGV. Combining the CDR3 with reference TRBV11-2 and TRBJ2-2 gives the whole variable domain EAGVAQSPRYKIIEKRQSVAFWCNPISGHATLYWYQQILGQGPKLLIQFQNNGVVDDSQLPKDRFSAERLKGVDSTLKIQPAKLEDSAVYLCASSLVLLASNTGELFFGEGSRLTVL.

This chain links TRBV7-3 with TRBJ2-6, with 10 bases lining up with TRBD1. Germline CDR1 reads SGHTA; CDR2 reads FQGTGA. With 5 bases clipped from V and 2 bases from J, the junction kept 6 bases outside the gene matches. The CDR3 is 17 residues long. The CDR3 nucleotides read TGTGCCAGCAGCCCCGGGACAGGGGTAGCTGGGGCCAACGTCCTGACTTTC. Translation gives CASSPGTGVAGANVLTF.

Only a few counts were recorded for this clone. This rearrangement joins TRBV10-3 to TRBJ2-1, with TRBD2 matching over 7 bases. The CDR3 is 13 amino acids. The J segment lost 5 bases and the V segment lost 7 bases, leaving 5 bases of the junction unmatched. The V gene's germline CDR1 is ENHRY and CDR2 SYGVKD. The CDR3 coding sequence is TGTGCCATCACTGGGACTAACCACAATGAGCAGTTCTTC. Its translation: CAITGTNHNEQFF.

A note on this clone: The germline gene is not matched at one end of the junction; a read error may be the cause. The chain joins TRBV5-1 to TRBJ2-1; no clear D. Germline V gives CDR1 SGHRS, CDR2 YFSETQ. CDR3 length equals 13 residues. CDR3: CASKSPSHNEQFF. In DNA, the CDR3 is TGCGCCAGCAAGAGTCCCTCCCACAATGAGCAGTTCTTC.

The chain uses TRBV15 and TRBJ1-1; a weak D match, TRBD1 (6 bases). Looked up from germline, CDR1 is LNHNV and CDR2 is YYDKDF (reference sequence). This CDR3 contains 14 residues. Trimming stripped 3 bases from V and 7 bases from J, with 15 bases between. Here the CDR3 reads CATSSLRGGSEAFF. DNA of the CDR3: TGTGCCACCAGCAGCCTTAGGGGGGGCAGTGAAGCTTTCTTT.